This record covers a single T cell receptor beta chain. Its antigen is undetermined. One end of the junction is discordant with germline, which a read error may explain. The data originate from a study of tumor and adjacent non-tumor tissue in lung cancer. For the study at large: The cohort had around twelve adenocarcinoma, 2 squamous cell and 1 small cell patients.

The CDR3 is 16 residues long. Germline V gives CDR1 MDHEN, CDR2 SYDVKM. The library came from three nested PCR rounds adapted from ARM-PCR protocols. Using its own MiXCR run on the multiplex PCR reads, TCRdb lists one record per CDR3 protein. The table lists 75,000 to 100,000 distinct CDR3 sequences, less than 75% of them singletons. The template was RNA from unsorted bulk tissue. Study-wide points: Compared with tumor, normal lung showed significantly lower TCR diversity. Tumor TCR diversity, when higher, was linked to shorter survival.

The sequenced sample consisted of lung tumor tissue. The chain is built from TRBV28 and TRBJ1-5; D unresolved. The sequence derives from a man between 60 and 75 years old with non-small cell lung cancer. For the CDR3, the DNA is TGTGCCAGCAGTTTAGGTCAGGTGATTGTAACTCAGCCCCACCATTTT. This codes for CASSLGQVIVTQPHHF.